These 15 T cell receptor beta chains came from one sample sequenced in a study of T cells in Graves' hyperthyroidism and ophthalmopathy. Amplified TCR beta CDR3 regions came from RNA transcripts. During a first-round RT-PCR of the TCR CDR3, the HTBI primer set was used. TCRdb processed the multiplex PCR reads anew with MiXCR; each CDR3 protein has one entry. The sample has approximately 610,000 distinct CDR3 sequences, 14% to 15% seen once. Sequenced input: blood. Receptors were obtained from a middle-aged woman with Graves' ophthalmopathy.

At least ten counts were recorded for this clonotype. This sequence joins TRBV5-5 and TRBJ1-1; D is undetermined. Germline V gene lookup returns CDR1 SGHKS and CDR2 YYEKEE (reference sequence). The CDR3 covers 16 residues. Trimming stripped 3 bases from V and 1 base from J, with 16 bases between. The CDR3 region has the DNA TGTGCCAGCAGCTCGTACCCGGACGGGGAGAACACTGAAGCTTTCTTT. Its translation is CASSSYPDGENTEAFF.

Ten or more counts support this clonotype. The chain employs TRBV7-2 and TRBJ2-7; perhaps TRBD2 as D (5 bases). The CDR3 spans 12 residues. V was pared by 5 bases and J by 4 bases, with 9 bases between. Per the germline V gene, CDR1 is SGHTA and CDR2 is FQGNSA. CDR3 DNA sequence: TGTGCCAGCAGCATACTAGGGTACGAGCAGTACTTC. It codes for CASSILGYEQYF.

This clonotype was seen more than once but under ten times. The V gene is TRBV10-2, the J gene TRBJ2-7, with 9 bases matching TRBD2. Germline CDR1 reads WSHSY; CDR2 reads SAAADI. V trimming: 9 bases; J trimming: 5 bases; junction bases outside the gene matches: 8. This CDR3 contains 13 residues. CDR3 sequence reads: CASDNSGRDEQYF. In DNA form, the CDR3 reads TGCGCCAGTGATAATAGCGGGAGAGACGAGCAGTACTTC.

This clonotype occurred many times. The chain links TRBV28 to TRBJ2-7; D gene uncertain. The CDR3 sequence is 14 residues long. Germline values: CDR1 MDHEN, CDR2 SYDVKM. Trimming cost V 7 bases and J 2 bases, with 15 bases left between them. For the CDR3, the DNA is TGTGCCAGCACTCCCACTGGCGTCACCTACGAGCAGTACTTC. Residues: CASTPTGVTYEQYF.

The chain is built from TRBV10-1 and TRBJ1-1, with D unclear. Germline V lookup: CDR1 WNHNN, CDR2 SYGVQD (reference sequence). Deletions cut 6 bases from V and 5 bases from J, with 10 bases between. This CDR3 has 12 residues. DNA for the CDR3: TGCGCCAGCAGAGGTGACGGGACTGAAGCTTTCTTT. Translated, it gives CASRGDGTEAFF.

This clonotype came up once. DNA for the CDR3: TGCGCCAGCTCCGAGGCCATGAACACTGAAGCTTTCTTT. It translates to CASSEAMNTEAFF. The rearrangement links TRBV5-1 to TRBJ1-1; D not certain. From germline, CDR1 is SGHRS and CDR2 YFSETQ. V was cut by 7 bases and J by 0 bases, with 10 bases left in between. The CDR3 sequence is 13 residues long.

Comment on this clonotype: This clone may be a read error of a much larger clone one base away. CDR3 loop: CASSTLSGTYEQYF. CDR3 bases: TGTGCCAGCAGCACACTATCGGGAACCTACGAGCAGTACTTC. The rearrangement joins TRBV11-3 to TRBJ2-7, with D possibly matching TRBD2 (5 bases). CDR3 length: 14 amino acids. V was cut by 5 bases and J by 2 bases, with 13 bases left in between. The V gene's germline CDR1 is SGHNT and CDR2 YENEEA.

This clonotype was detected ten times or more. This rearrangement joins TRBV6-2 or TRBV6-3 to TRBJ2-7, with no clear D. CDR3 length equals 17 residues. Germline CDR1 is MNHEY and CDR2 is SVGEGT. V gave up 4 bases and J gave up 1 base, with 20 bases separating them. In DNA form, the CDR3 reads TGTGCCAGCAGTTGGATCCGGACGGAACAATTATCCTACGAGCAGTACTTC. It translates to CASSWIRTEQLSYEQYF.

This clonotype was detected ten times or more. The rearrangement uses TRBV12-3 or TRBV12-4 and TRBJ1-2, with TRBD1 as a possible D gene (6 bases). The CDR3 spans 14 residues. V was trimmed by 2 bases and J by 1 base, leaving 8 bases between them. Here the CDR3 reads CASSLRTDNYGYTF. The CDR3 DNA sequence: TGTGCCAGCAGTTTAAGGACAGATAACTATGGCTACACCTTC.

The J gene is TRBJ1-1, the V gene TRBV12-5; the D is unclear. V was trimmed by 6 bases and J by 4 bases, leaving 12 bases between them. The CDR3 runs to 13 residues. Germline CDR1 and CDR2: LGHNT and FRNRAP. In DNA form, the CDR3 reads TGTGCTAGTGGAATGGACCCCACCACTGAAGCTTTCTTT. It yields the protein CASGMDPTTEAFF.

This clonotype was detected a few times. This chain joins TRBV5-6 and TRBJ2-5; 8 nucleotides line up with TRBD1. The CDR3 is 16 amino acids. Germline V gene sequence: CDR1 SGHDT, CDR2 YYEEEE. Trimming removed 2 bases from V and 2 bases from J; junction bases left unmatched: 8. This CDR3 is CASSFRGRTRQETQYF. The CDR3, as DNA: TGTGCCAGCAGCTTCAGGGGGCGCACGCGTCAAGAGACCCAGTACTTC.

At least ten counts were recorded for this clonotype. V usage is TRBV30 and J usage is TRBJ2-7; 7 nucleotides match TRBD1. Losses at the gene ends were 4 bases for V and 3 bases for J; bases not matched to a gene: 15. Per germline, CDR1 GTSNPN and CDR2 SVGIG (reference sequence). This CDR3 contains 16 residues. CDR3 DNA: TGTGCCTGGACCAACCCCCACCGGACAGGTTTCTACGAGCAGTACTTC. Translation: CAWTNPHRTGFYEQYF.

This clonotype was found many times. The CDR3 DNA reads TGCAGCGTACTTTCTAGCGGGAGCTCCTACGAGCAGTACTTC. Translated, it gives CSVLSSGSSYEQYF. The chain combines TRBV29-1 with TRBJ2-7, with 10 bases identical to TRBD2. Trimming removed 6 bases from V and 0 bases from J; junction bases left unmatched: 5. Germline CDR1 reads SQVTM; CDR2 reads ANQGSEA. The CDR3 runs to 14 residues.

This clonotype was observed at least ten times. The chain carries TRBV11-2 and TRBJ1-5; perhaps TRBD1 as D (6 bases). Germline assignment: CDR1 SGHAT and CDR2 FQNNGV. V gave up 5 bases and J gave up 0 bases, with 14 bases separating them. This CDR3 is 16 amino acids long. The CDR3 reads CASSKQGGYSNQPQHF. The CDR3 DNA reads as TGTGCCAGCAGCAAACAAGGGGGTTATAGCAATCAGCCCCAGCATTTT. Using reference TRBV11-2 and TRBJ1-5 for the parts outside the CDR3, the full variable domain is EAGVAQSPRYKIIEKRQSVAFWCNPISGHATLYWYQQILGQGPKLLIQFQNNGVVDDSQLPKDRFSAERLKGVDSTLKIQPAKLEDSAVYLCASSKQGGYSNQPQHFGDGTRLSIL.

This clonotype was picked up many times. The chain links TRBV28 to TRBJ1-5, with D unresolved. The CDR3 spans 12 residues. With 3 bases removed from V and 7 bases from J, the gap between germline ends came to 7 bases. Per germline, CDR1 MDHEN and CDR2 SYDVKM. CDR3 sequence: CASSFGEQPQHF. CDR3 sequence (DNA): TGTGCCAGCAGTTTTGGGGAACAGCCCCAGCATTTT. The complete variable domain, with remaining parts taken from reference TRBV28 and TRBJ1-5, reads DVKVTQSSRYLVKRTGEKVFLECVQDMDHENMFWYRQDPGLGLRLIYFSYDVKMKEKGDIPEGYSVSREKKERFSLILESASTNQTSMYLCASSFGEQPQHFGDGTRLSIL.